This T cell receptor (beta chain) stems from a study of beta chain features in type 1 diabetes. Germline CDR1 SGHRS, CDR2 YFSETQ. CDR3 size: 14 residues. With 0 bases removed from V and 0 bases from J, the gap between germline ends came to 7 bases. General study points: The study found moderately but significantly shorter TCRB CDR3s in all four CD4+ subsets of Type 1 diabetes patients. Insertions at VDJ junctions were less frequent in type 1 diabetes patients. These patients also deleted more nucleotides at the same junctions.

A remark on this clone: Its specificity is unknown.

The isolated RNA, all of it, was reverse transcribed, so expressed TCRB transcripts were what got sequenced. Samples of naive, central memory and regulatory T cells yielded a mean of around 4 million reads. Repertoires were generated with immunoSEQ multiplex PCR, while TCRdb's copy carries only in-frame clones and drops some. The table shows 200,000 to 300,000 clones, with approximately 10% occurring only once. The chain combines TRBV5-1 with TRBJ2-7; D is undetermined. Sequenced input: naive CD4+ T cells from blood. The source of this sequence is a man aged 30 to 45 with type 1 diabetes. The CDR3 loop is CASSLEQASYEQYF. Written as DNA, the CDR3 is TGCGCCAGCAGCTTGGAGCAGGCCTCCTACGAGCAGTACTTC.